This TCR beta chain comes out of a study of vaccination effects on CD4 cells after COVID-19. Before sequencing, viral peptide pools were used by the ViraFEST assay to expand antigen-specific CD4+ T cells. Researchers isolated CD4+ T cells once approximately 10 days of culture had elapsed. According to PCR results, the person was infected with SARS-CoV-2 between March and December 2020. Half-medium changes using IL-2 medium occurred on days 3 and 7. Whole-study findings and limits: Few convalescent patients and no early post-infection timepoints were included in the study. Infection- and vaccine-induced clones contracted markedly late after vaccination.

V was shortened by 8 bases and J by 7 bases, with 21 bases between the two germline ends. Germline CDR1 and CDR2: SGHAT and FQNNGV. The CDR3 covers 14 residues. Only in-frame clones appear in the TCRdb table, and some are missing; sequencing was by immunoSEQ multiplex PCR. The sample includes about 33,000 clones, about 78% seen only once; the top ten take more than 15%. A remark on this clone: Its antigen is not identified.

The sequence was collected from a human donor who had a prior SARS-CoV-2 infection. Here the sequenced sample was CD4+ T cells from PBMCs cultured with HCoV-NL63 spike peptides, taken before COVID-19 vaccination. The rearrangement uses TRBV11-2 and TRBJ2-7; tentatively, D is TRBD2 (6 bases). CDR3 amino acids: CASSWGDLSWEQYF. The CDR3 DNA follows: TGTGCCAGCTCCTGGGGGGATCTCAGTTGGGAGCAGTACTTC.